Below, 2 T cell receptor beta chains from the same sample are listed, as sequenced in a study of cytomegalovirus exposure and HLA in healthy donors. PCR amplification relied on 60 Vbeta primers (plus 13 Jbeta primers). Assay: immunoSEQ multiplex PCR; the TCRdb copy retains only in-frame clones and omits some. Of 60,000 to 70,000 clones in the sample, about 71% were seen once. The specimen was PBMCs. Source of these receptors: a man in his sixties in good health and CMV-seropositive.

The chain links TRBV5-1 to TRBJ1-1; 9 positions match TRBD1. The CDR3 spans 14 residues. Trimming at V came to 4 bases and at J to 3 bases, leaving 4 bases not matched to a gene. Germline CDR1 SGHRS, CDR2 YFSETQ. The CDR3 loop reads CASSRDRADTEAFF. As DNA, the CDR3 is TGCGCCAGCAGCCGGGACAGGGCGGACACTGAAGCTTTCTTT.

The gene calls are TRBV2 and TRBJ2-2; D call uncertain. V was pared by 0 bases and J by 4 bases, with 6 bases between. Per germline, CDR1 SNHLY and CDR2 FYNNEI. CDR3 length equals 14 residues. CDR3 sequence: CASSEALSTGELFF. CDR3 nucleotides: TGTGCCAGCAGTGAAGCGCTTAGCACCGGGGAGCTGTTTTTT.